This T cell receptor beta chain is from a study of cytomegalovirus exposure and HLA in healthy donors. The study's findings and limits: High specificity and sensitivity for cytomegalovirus status were reported for the classifier. Of the V segments, some could not be distinguished, including TRBV6-2 and TRBV6-3, and were excluded.

A remark on this clone: As yet, its antigen is unknown.

Participants comprised healthy donors of bone marrow. Both 60 Vbeta primers and 13 Jbeta primers went into the PCR. Profiled with immunoSEQ multiplex PCR; TCRdb holds only in-frame clones, not every one. The data hold about 220,000 clones, with about 70% observed a single time. This CDR3 is 12 amino acids long. Germline values: CDR1 MNHEY, CDR2 SVGAGI. The germline V and J ends were trimmed by 7 bases and 7 bases, with 8 bases remaining between them. The chain couples TRBV6-5 to TRBJ1-6; D is undetermined. The source of this sequence is a woman between 25 and 40 years old in good health and CMV-seronegative. Source material: PBMCs. The DNA for the CDR3 is TGTGCCAGCAATACAGAAAATTCACCCCTCCACTTT. Protein: CASNTENSPLHF.